This T cell receptor beta chain was sequenced in a study of blood T cells in healthy people across ages. Combining a sample-barcoded 5' primer with a J-beta primer mix, a second PCR ran for roughly 7 to 12 cycles. Via MiXCR, TCRdb re-called the 5' RACE reads, giving one row per CDR3 protein. In the table there are fewer than 650,000 distinct CDR3 sequences, about 27% of which are singletons. Germline CDR1 is MNHEY and CDR2 is SVGAGI. The CDR3 covers 13 residues. J was trimmed by 7 bases and V by 5 bases; bases with no gene match: 3. Separately, the same data were catalogued under a study of T cells of mothers and their children.

The sequence derives from a boy younger than 10 in good health. The chain recombines TRBV6-5 with TRBJ1-2; 11 bases fit TRBD1. Sequencing input: blood. For the CDR3, the DNA is TGTGCCAGCAGTCGGGACAGGGGGTTTGGCTACACCTTC. Its protein product is CASSRDRGFGYTF.